These 20 T cell receptor beta chains share one sample of origin, sequenced in a study of cytomegalovirus exposure and HLA in healthy donors (dated by TCRdb to the late 2010s). The method was the immunoSEQ multiplex PCR assay. A mixture of 60 forward primers for TCR Vbeta segments and 13 reverse primers for TCR Jbeta segments was used in the multiplex PCR. The clones in this table, taken by TCRdb from immuneACCESS, are in-frame only. Not every clone is retained; where verified, under half of the shortfall comes from an unresolved V gene, and the cause of the rest is unknown. A total of 100,000 to 150,000 clones appear in this sample, around 80% of them only once. 1.3% to 1.5% of the sample is taken by the ten largest. Input material: PBMCs. The source is a female donor in good health and CMV-seronegative.

The CDR3 spells CAWRRMSGFYEQYF. The DNA for the CDR3 is TGTGCCTGGAGGCGAATGAGCGGGTTCTACGAGCAGTACTTC. The chain is built from TRBV30 and TRBJ2-7; weak D call: TRBD2 (6 bases). The V gene lost 3 bases and the J gene lost 3 bases, with 15 bases spanning the gap. The germline V gene has CDR1 GTSNPN and CDR2 SVGIG (reference sequence). CDR3 length: 14 amino acids.

The chain employs TRBV11-3 and TRBJ2-1, with 8 bases matching TRBD2. Unmatched junction bases numbered 9, after V lost 5 bases and J lost 0 bases. Germline lookup yields CDR1 SGHNT and CDR2 YENEEA. The CDR3 is 17 residues long. In DNA, the CDR3 is TGTGCCAGCAGCCACTCAAGAGCGGGAGACTCCTACAATGAGCAGTTCTTC. Its translation is CASSHSRAGDSYNEQFF.

The V gene is TRBV6-6, the J gene TRBJ1-1, with D perhaps TRBD1 (6 bases). This CDR3 spans 14 amino acids. Germline CDR1 is MNHNY and CDR2 is SVGAGI (reference sequence). Trimming took 0 bases from V and 4 from J, leaving 9 bases between them. The CDR3 sequence: CASSYSTGSTEAFF. As DNA, the CDR3 is TGTGCCAGCAGTTACTCGACAGGTTCCACTGAAGCTTTCTTT.

This chain's CDR3 is CSVVGLAGTYNEQFF. The CDR3 region has the DNA TGCAGCGTTGTAGGACTAGCGGGAACCTACAATGAGCAGTTCTTC. The rearrangement joins TRBV29-1 to TRBJ2-1; 12 bases align to TRBD2. The germline V gene has CDR1 SQVTM and CDR2 ANQGSEA. Trimming at V came to 4 bases and at J to 2 bases, leaving 3 bases not matched to a gene. The CDR3 consists of 15 residues.

The chain uses TRBV29-1 and TRBJ1-2, with a possible D match to TRBD1 (5 bases). The germline V and J ends were trimmed by 3 bases and 1 base, with 9 bases remaining between them. Germline CDR1 reads SQVTM; CDR2 reads ANQGSEA. The CDR3 has 13 residues. DNA for the CDR3: TGCAGCGTTGATACACAGGATAACTATGGCTACACCTTC. Translation: CSVDTQDNYGYTF.

The chain employs TRBV28 and TRBJ1-1, with TRBD1 matching over 7 bases. CDR3 length: 14 amino acids. The J segment lost 0 bases and the V segment lost 5 bases, leaving 3 bases of the junction unmatched. Germline lookup yields CDR1 MDHEN and CDR2 SYDVKM. In DNA, the CDR3 is TGTGCCAGCAGTCAAAGGGGGCTGAACACTGAAGCTTTCTTT. It yields the protein CASSQRGLNTEAFF.

V and J are TRBV30 and TRBJ2-3; D is unclear. Per germline, CDR1 GTSNPN and CDR2 SVGIG (reference sequence). The CDR3 has 14 residues. V dropped 0 bases and J dropped 0 bases, with 7 bases sitting between them. CDR3 in DNA: TGTGCCTGGAGTGTATTTATGAGCACAGATACGCAGTATTTT. Its protein product is CAWSVFMSTDTQYF. The entire variable domain, with the rest obtained from reference TRBV30 and TRBJ2-3, is as follows: SQTIHQWPATLVQPVGSPLSLECTVEGTSNPNLYWYRQAAGRGLQLLFYSVGIGQISSEVPQNLSASRPQDRQFILSSKKLLLSDSGFYLCAWSVFMSTDTQYFGPGTRLTVL.

This chain joins TRBV19 and TRBJ2-1; 10 bases line up with TRBD2. Germline V gene sequence: CDR1 LNHDA, CDR2 SQIVND (reference sequence). V shed 4 bases and J 5 bases; nucleotides not matched to a gene: 2. This CDR3 contains 14 residues. The CDR3 DNA reads TGTGCCAGTAGTAGCACTAGCGGGGACAATGAGCAGTTCTTC. It is translated as CASSSTSGDNEQFF.

The chain carries TRBV19 and TRBJ1-1; tentative D call: TRBD1 (6 bases). Germline V gene lookup returns CDR1 LNHDA and CDR2 SQIVND (reference sequence). Trimming took 4 bases from V and 1 from J, leaving 22 bases between them. The CDR3 runs 18 residues. The CDR3 protein is CASSTRKLSSTGNTEAFF. The CDR3 nucleotides are TGTGCCAGTAGTACAAGAAAACTCTCATCGACAGGGAACACTGAAGCTTTCTTT.

The gene calls are TRBV2 and TRBJ1-1, with D tentatively TRBD1 (6 bases). The ends were cut back, 6 bases at V and 2 bases at J, with 10 bases in the middle. This CDR3 contains 13 residues. The germline V gene has CDR1 SNHLY and CDR2 FYNNEI. The DNA of the CDR3 is TGTGCCAGCAGCCGGGACACCAACACTGAAGCTTTCTTT. This translates into CASSRDTNTEAFF.

V is TRBV19 and J is TRBJ1-1, with 7 bases identical to TRBD1. Germline loops: CDR1 LNHDA, CDR2 SQIVND (reference sequence). The CDR3 is 16 amino acids. V was clipped by 4 bases and J by 1 base; unmatched bases: 9. This CDR3 is CASSKGTALRNTEAFF. The CDR3 nucleotides are TGTGCCAGTAGTAAAGGGACAGCCCTCCGGAACACTGAAGCTTTCTTT.

The table lists this clone with a few counts. The chain uses TRBV13 and TRBJ1-1; 7 bases map to TRBD1. The germline V gene encodes CDR1 PRHDT and CDR2 FYEKMQ (reference sequence). There are 14 residues in the CDR3. J gave up 5 bases and V 5 bases, and 8 bases lay outside the gene matches. In nucleotides, the CDR3 is TGTGCCAGCAGCACCCAGACAGGGCCAACTGAAGCTTTCTTT. Protein sequence: CASSTQTGPTEAFF.

V gene TRBV25-1 combines with J gene TRBJ1-5; no clear D gene. Germline CDR1 and CDR2: MGHDK and SYGVNS. This CDR3 is built from 13 residues. V was cut by 2 bases and J by 12 bases, with 14 bases left in between. CDR3 bases: TGTGCCAGCAGTGAAGCGGGGTCAAGGCTCCAGCATTTT. This translates into CASSEAGSRLQHF.

V usage is TRBV28 and J usage is TRBJ2-7; 7 nucleotides align to TRBD1. V trimming: 6 bases; J trimming: 2 bases; junction bases outside the gene matches: 7. The length of the CDR3 is 14 residues. The germline gives CDR1 MDHEN, CDR2 SYDVKM. CDR3 bases: TGTGCCAGCAGGGCTACAGGGGTGGCCTACGAGCAGTACTTC. Translating it yields CASRATGVAYEQYF.

This chain connects TRBV30 to TRBJ1-3, with a weak D call TRBD1 (5 bases). V was cut by 0 bases and J by 2 bases, with 8 bases left in between. The CDR3 has 14 amino acids. Looked up from germline, CDR1 is GTSNPN and CDR2 is SVGIG (reference sequence). CDR3 residues: CAWSVWGAGNTIYF. CDR3 DNA sequence: TGTGCCTGGAGTGTATGGGGGGCTGGAAACACCATATATTTT.

CDR3 protein: CASSKSGQGSKTQYF. Here the CDR3 DNA reads TGTGCCAGCAGCAAGTCGGGACAGGGCAGTAAGACCCAGTACTTC. J is TRBJ2-5 and V is TRBV9; 9 nucleotides line up with TRBD1. The V gene's germline CDR1 is SGDLS and CDR2 YYNGEE. CDR3 length: 15 amino acids. With 4 bases clipped from V and 6 bases from J, the junction kept 10 bases outside the gene matches.

V is TRBV28 and J is TRBJ1-4; D gene ambiguous. CDR3 size: 16 residues. The germline CDR1 and CDR2 sequences are MDHEN and SYDVKM. V was pared by 5 bases and J by 8 bases, with 21 bases between. The CDR3 sequence is CASSTSLGLKKEKLFF. Written as DNA, the CDR3 is TGTGCCAGCAGTACTTCCCTTGGGCTGAAAAAAGAAAAACTGTTTTTT.

J is TRBJ2-2 and V is TRBV10-1; D not resolved. The CDR3 is made up of 14 amino acids. V gave up 5 bases and J gave up 7 bases, with 14 bases separating them. CDR1 and CDR2 (germline): WNHNN, SYGVQD (reference sequence). CDR3 sequence reads: CASSPEELGGELFF. The CDR3 DNA reads as TGCGCCAGCAGTCCCGAGGAGCTGGGCGGGGAGCTGTTTTTT.

This chain joins TRBV5-1 and TRBJ1-2; 9 bases are a match to TRBD1. V lost 4 bases and J lost 6; bases outside the gene matches: 7. Germline V lookup: CDR1 SGHRS, CDR2 YFSETQ. CDR3 length: 14 residues. CDR3 residues: CASSARDREDGYTF. In DNA form, the CDR3 reads TGCGCCAGCAGCGCGCGGGACAGGGAAGATGGCTACACCTTC.

This rearrangement joins TRBV19 to TRBJ2-7; 8 positions agree with TRBD1. Unmatched junction bases numbered 12, after V lost 5 bases and J lost 3 bases. CDR3 size: 16 residues. CDR1 is LNHDA and CDR2 is SQIVND in the germline V gene (reference sequence). The CDR3 loop reads CASSPIHSGGGYEQYF. DNA of the CDR3: TGTGCCAGTAGTCCCATCCACTCAGGGGGCGGCTACGAGCAGTACTTC.